This is a list of T cell receptor beta chains from one sample in a study of T-cell reconstitution after alpha-beta-depleted transplantation in children. TCRdb re-derived calls from the PCR reads in MiXCR, one entry per CDR3 protein. The sample consists of about 980,000 distinct CDR3 sequences, about 31% of them appearing once. This material consisted of PBMCs, mostly from graft donor cells, taken 360 days after TCRalphabeta/CD19-depleted stem cell transplant. The origin of the receptors is a boy younger than two who had a stem cell transplant for SCID, so the T cells may come from the graft donor. CDR3s include the opening cysteine and the closing phenylalanine or tryptophan. A D gene is named only where the DNA matches it firmly. For some rows the clone size is stated as once, few or many, or as a class when expanded; others skip it.

CDR3aa	CDR3nt	d_gene	j_gene	abundance	v_gene
CASSLGTVGYEQYF	TGCGCCAGCAGCTTGGGGACAGTCGGCTACGAGCAGTACTTC	NA	TRBJ2-7	many	TRBV5-1
CATAGTGNRNEQFF	TGTGCCACCGCCGGGACAGGGAATCGGAATGAGCAGTTCTTC	TRBD1	TRBJ2-1	many	TRBV10-3
CASSSEGSYEQYF	TGTGCCAGCAGCTCCGAGGGCTCCTACGAGCAGTACTTC	NA	TRBJ2-7	NA	TRBV5-5
CSASGPREQYF	TGCAGTGCTAGTGGCCCCCGCGAGCAGTACTTC	NA	TRBJ2-7	NA	TRBV20-1
CASSYLGGSYEQYF	TGTGCCAGCAGTTACCTAGGGGGTTCCTACGAGCAGTACTTC	NA	TRBJ2-7	few	TRBV6-5
CSATLWGARTDTQYF	TGCAGTGCTACCCTCTGGGGGGCTCGCACAGATACGCAGTATTTT	NA	TRBJ2-3	few	TRBV20-1
CASSWRQETQYF	TGTGCCAGCAGCTGGCGTCAAGAGACCCAGTACTTC	NA	TRBJ2-5	NA	TRBV2
CAGDSPLSGANVLTF	TGTGCCGGGGACAGCCCTCTCTCTGGGGCCAACGTCCTGACTTTC	TRBD1	TRBJ2-6	few	TRBV30
CSAIRSYEQYF	TGCAGTGCTATTCGGAGCTACGAGCAGTACTTC	NA	TRBJ2-7	many	TRBV20-1
CSARSTGDKNIQYF	TGCAGTGCTAGATCAACAGGGGACAAAAACATTCAGTACTTC	TRBD1	TRBJ2-4	few	TRBV20-1
CASSIQGLLNTGELFF	TGTGCCAGCAGTATACAGGGACTTTTGAACACCGGGGAGCTGTTTTTT	NA	TRBJ2-2	NA	TRBV12-3/TRBV12-4
CASSLRGQDGTDTQYF	TGTGCCAGCAGCTTAAGGGGACAGGACGGCACAGATACGCAGTATTTT	TRBD1	TRBJ2-3	NA	TRBV7-3
CASATRVYNEQFF	TGTGCCAGTGCGACCAGGGTCTACAATGAGCAGTTCTTC	NA	TRBJ2-1	many	TRBV2
CASRRQGTMNTEAFF	TGTGCCAGCAGAAGACAGGGAACAATGAACACTGAAGCTTTCTTT	TRBD1	TRBJ1-1	NA	TRBV12-3/TRBV12-4
CASTAGTGVTDTQYF	TGTGCCAGCACCGCCGGTACAGGGGTCACAGATACGCAGTATTTT	TRBD1	TRBJ2-3	few	TRBV4-2
CSARKGAYGYTF	TGCAGTGCTAGGAAGGGAGCCTATGGCTACACCTTC	NA	TRBJ1-2	NA	TRBV20-1